Listed below are T cell receptor beta chains from one sample, sequenced in a study of neoadjuvant anti-PD-1 for oral cavity cancer. Profiled with immunoSEQ multiplex PCR; TCRdb holds only in-frame clones, not every one. The repertoire consists of 40,000 or so clones, with roughly two fifths occurring once and the leading ten covering approximately 15%. The specimen comprised tumor tissue, sampled after nivolumab (anti-PD-1) treatment. The receptors were sampled from a person aged 35 to 85 with oral cavity squamous cell carcinoma. CDR3s include the opening cysteine and the closing phenylalanine or tryptophan. A D gene is named only where the DNA matches it firmly. Not every row has a clone size; where given, it reads once, few, many or a size class.

abundance: NA; d_gene: NA; j_gene: TRBJ1-5; v_gene: TRBV27; CDR3aa: CASSYGPRPPQHF; CDR3nt: TGTGCCAGCAGTTACGGGCCCCGTCCTCCCCAGCATTTT
abundance: few; d_gene: TRBD2; j_gene: TRBJ2-3; v_gene: TRBV13; CDR3aa: CASSPRTSGYTDTQYF; CDR3nt: TGTGCCAGCAGCCCCCGGACTAGCGGATACACAGATACGCAGTATTTT
abundance: many; d_gene: TRBD1; j_gene: TRBJ1-2; v_gene: TRBV19; CDR3aa: CASGSTGAIGYTF; CDR3nt: TGTGCCAGTGGATCGACAGGGGCCATCGGCTACACCTTC
abundance: NA; d_gene: TRBD1; j_gene: TRBJ1-2; v_gene: TRBV7-8; CDR3aa: CASSPQGAHGYTF; CDR3nt: TGTGCCAGCAGCCCGCAGGGGGCGCATGGCTACACCTTC
abundance: NA; d_gene: NA; j_gene: TRBJ1-1; v_gene: TRBV5-6; CDR3aa: CASSLISDTEAFF; CDR3nt: TGTGCCAGCAGCTTGATTTCGGACACTGAAGCTTTCTTT
abundance: NA; d_gene: NA; j_gene: TRBJ2-7; v_gene: TRBV6-5; CDR3aa: CASSYADKHEQYF; CDR3nt: TGTGCCAGCAGTTACGCAGACAAGCACGAGCAGTACTTC
abundance: many; d_gene: NA; j_gene: TRBJ1-5; v_gene: TRBV6-6; CDR3aa: CASSWGRNQPQHF; CDR3nt: TGTGCCAGCAGTTGGGGGCGCAATCAGCCCCAGCATTTT
abundance: NA; d_gene: NA; j_gene: TRBJ1-5; v_gene: TRBV19; CDR3aa: CASSIGGRVGNQPQHF; CDR3nt: TGTGCCAGTAGTATAGGGGGCAGGGTAGGCAATCAGCCCCAGCATTTT
abundance: NA; d_gene: TRBD2; j_gene: TRBJ2-7; v_gene: TRBV15; CDR3aa: CATSSAYPGLAGYYEQYF; CDR3nt: TGTGCCACCAGCAGTGCCTACCCCGGACTAGCGGGCTACTACGAGCAGTACTTC
abundance: NA; d_gene: NA; j_gene: TRBJ2-7; v_gene: TRBV7-2; CDR3aa: CASSLESSEQYF; CDR3nt: TGTGCCAGCAGCTTAGAAAGTTCCGAGCAGTACTTC
abundance: few; d_gene: NA; j_gene: TRBJ1-1; v_gene: TRBV2; CDR3aa: CASKEVTTEAFF; CDR3nt: TGTGCCAGCAAGGAAGTCACCACTGAAGCTTTCTTT
abundance: once; d_gene: NA; j_gene: TRBJ2-7; v_gene: TRBV2; CDR3aa: CASSKTGMTYEQYF; CDR3nt: TGTGCCAGCAGCAAAACAGGGATGACCTACGAGCAGTACTTC
abundance: few; d_gene: NA; j_gene: TRBJ1-1; v_gene: TRBV5-1; CDR3aa: CASSGGPLNTEAFF; CDR3nt: TGCGCCAGCAGCGGCGGACCCCTGAACACTGAAGCTTTCTTT
abundance: few; d_gene: NA; j_gene: TRBJ2-3; v_gene: TRBV2; CDR3aa: CASSVGSDTQYF; CDR3nt: TGTGCCAGCAGTGTAGGGTCAGATACGCAGTATTTT
abundance: many; d_gene: TRBD2; j_gene: TRBJ2-7; v_gene: TRBV19; CDR3aa: CASSTLLAGVHEQYF; CDR3nt: TGTGCCAGTAGTACCTTACTAGCGGGAGTGCATGAGCAGTACTTC
abundance: NA; d_gene: TRBD1; j_gene: TRBJ2-7; v_gene: TRBV5-5; CDR3aa: CASSPTGTWEQYF; CDR3nt: TGTGCCAGCAGCCCGACAGGGACGTGGGAGCAGTACTTC
abundance: NA; d_gene: NA; j_gene: TRBJ1-5; v_gene: TRBV1; CDR3aa: CTSSRPRVGQGIKVINQPQHF; CDR3nt: NA
abundance: once; d_gene: TRBD1; j_gene: TRBJ1-2; v_gene: TRBV5-1; CDR3aa: CASSLGTGSAYGYTF; CDR3nt: TGCGCCAGCAGCTTGGGGACAGGGTCGGCCTATGGCTACACCTTC
abundance: few; d_gene: TRBD1; j_gene: TRBJ1-1; v_gene: TRBV19; CDR3aa: CASRGTGRRDTEAFF; CDR3nt: TGTGCCAGTAGAGGGACAGGTCGTCGGGACACTGAAGCTTTCTTT
abundance: few; d_gene: TRBD2; j_gene: TRBJ2-7; v_gene: TRBV7-9; CDR3aa: CASSPPLRGGRRNEQYF; CDR3nt: TGTGCCAGCAGCCCCCCCCTCCGGGGCGGGAGACGCAACGAGCAGTACTTC
abundance: medium-sized; d_gene: TRBD1; j_gene: TRBJ2-7; v_gene: TRBV9; CDR3aa: CASSPRDRGDREQYF; CDR3nt: TGTGCCAGCAGCCCTCGAGACAGGGGAGATCGGGAGCAGTACTTC
abundance: NA; d_gene: TRBD1; j_gene: TRBJ1-2; v_gene: TRBV10-3; CDR3aa: CAIRTGEVEGGYTF; CDR3nt: TGTGCCATCAGAACAGGGGAGGTGGAGGGCGGCTACACCTTC
abundance: few; d_gene: NA; j_gene: TRBJ1-5; v_gene: TRBV10-3; CDR3aa: CAISPGNQPQHF; CDR3nt: TGTGCCATCAGTCCGGGGAATCAGCCCCAGCATTTT
abundance: NA; d_gene: NA; j_gene: TRBJ2-6; v_gene: TRBV28; CDR3aa: CASTRSTGTGANVLTF; CDR3nt: TGTGCCAGCACCCGGAGTACAGGGACTGGGGCCAACGTCCTGACTTTC
abundance: NA; d_gene: TRBD1; j_gene: TRBJ1-5; v_gene: TRBV27; CDR3aa: CASKGQFGNQPQHF; CDR3nt: TGTGCCAGCAAGGGACAGTTTGGCAATCAGCCCCAGCATTTT
abundance: few; d_gene: NA; j_gene: TRBJ2-5; v_gene: TRBV9; CDR3aa: CASSVSLGETQYF; CDR3nt: TGTGCCAGCAGCGTAAGCCTCGGAGAGACCCAGTACTTC
abundance: few; d_gene: TRBD2; j_gene: TRBJ2-3; v_gene: TRBV18; CDR3aa: CASSPGLAEDTQYF; CDR3nt: TGTGCCAGCTCACCTGGACTAGCGGAGGATACGCAGTATTTT
abundance: NA; d_gene: NA; j_gene: TRBJ2-4; v_gene: TRBV5-4; CDR3aa: CASSLAGPRNIQYF; CDR3nt: TGTGCCAGCAGCTTGGCGGGACCCCGGAACATTCAGTACTTC
abundance: few; d_gene: NA; j_gene: TRBJ1-2; v_gene: TRBV5-1; CDR3aa: CASSSGGTVYGYTF; CDR3nt: TGCGCCAGCAGCTCCGGGGGGACGGTCTATGGCTACACCTTC
abundance: NA; d_gene: NA; j_gene: TRBJ1-2; v_gene: TRBV28; CDR3aa: CASSFHSGYTF; CDR3nt: TGTGCCAGCAGTTTTCACTCTGGCTACACCTTC
abundance: NA; d_gene: TRBD1; j_gene: TRBJ2-1; v_gene: TRBV18; CDR3aa: CASSPRQGLVNEQFF; CDR3nt: TGTGCCAGCTCACCGAGACAGGGGCTGGTCAATGAGCAGTTCTTC
abundance: NA; d_gene: TRBD1; j_gene: TRBJ1-6; v_gene: TRBV5-4; CDR3aa: CASSLATGDVSPLHF; CDR3nt: TGTGCCAGCAGCCTAGCGACAGGGGATGTTTCACCCCTCCACTTT
abundance: few; d_gene: NA; j_gene: TRBJ1-2; v_gene: TRBV30; CDR3aa: CAWSSTDRYPGDGYTF; CDR3nt: TGTGCCTGGAGCTCCACGGACCGATATCCTGGGGATGGCTACACCTTC
abundance: few; d_gene: NA; j_gene: TRBJ2-7; v_gene: TRBV27; CDR3aa: CASSLSRGRLDEQYF; CDR3nt: TGTGCCAGCAGTTTGTCGAGAGGGCGATTGGACGAGCAGTACTTC
abundance: many; d_gene: NA; j_gene: TRBJ1-2; v_gene: TRBV15; CDR3aa: CATSRGSTEGYTF; CDR3nt: TGTGCCACCAGCAGAGGATCTACAGAAGGCTACACCTTC